One and the same sample provided the 7 T cell receptor beta chains below, sequenced in a study of blood T cell repertoires in COVID-19. Assay used: immunoSEQ multiplex PCR; TCRdb lists only in-frame clones, some missing. This table has roughly 21,000 clones, about nine tenths appearing once. The sample comprised peripheral blood. These receptor sequences come from a woman older than 75 with active or convalescent COVID-19.

The genes are TRBV5-1 and TRBJ2-3; no clear D gene. The CDR3 consists of 17 residues. The V and J ends lost 0 bases and 0 bases respectively, with 14 bases between them. From germline, CDR1 is SGHRS and CDR2 YFSETQ. The chain's CDR3 is CASSLAVSGPSTDTQYF. The CDR3 coding sequence is TGCGCCAGCAGCTTGGCCGTCTCGGGTCCTAGCACAGATACGCAGTATTTT.

This sequence joins TRBV28 and TRBJ1-2; weak D call: TRBD1 (6 bases). Per germline, CDR1 MDHEN and CDR2 SYDVKM. V was clipped by 7 bases and J by 8 bases, with 17 bases between them. The CDR3 contains 13 residues. The CDR3: CASIRTGRLGYTF. In DNA form, the CDR3 reads TGTGCCAGCATTAGAACAGGGCGTTTGGGCTACACCTTC.

The chain is built from TRBV5-5 and TRBJ2-6; weak D call: TRBD1 (6 bases). There are 14 residues in the CDR3. Germline CDR1 reads SGHKS; CDR2 reads YYEKEE (reference sequence). Between the trimmed V and J ends, which lost 2 bases and 9 bases, there was a span of 12 bases. The DNA of the CDR3 is TGTGCCAGCAGCTTACAGGGTCAGGTCAACGTCCTGACTTTC. Its protein is CASSLQGQVNVLTF.

This clone has only a few counts. The rearrangement uses TRBV18 and TRBJ1-3; perhaps TRBD1 as D (5 bases). V was pared by 4 bases and J by 0 bases, with 16 bases between. CDR3 length: 17 amino acids. Germline values: CDR1 KGHSH, CDR2 LQKENI. DNA for the CDR3: TGTGCCAGCTCACTTTCCATAACAGGTCCCTCTGGAAACACCATATATTTT. Protein sequence: CASSLSITGPSGNTIYF.

The chain joins TRBV7-2 to TRBJ1-1; 8 nucleotides line up with TRBD1. V trimming: 3 bases; J trimming: 5 bases; junction bases outside the gene matches: 8. The CDR3 extends over 15 amino acids. Germline V gene sequence: CDR1 SGHTA, CDR2 FQGNSA. This chain's CDR3 is CASSFQGAAVTEAFF. Written as DNA, the CDR3 is TGTGCCAGCAGCTTCCAGGGGGCAGCGGTGACTGAAGCTTTCTTT.

The chain carries TRBV12-5 and TRBJ2-7; D unclear. The CDR3 consists of 14 residues. Looked up from germline, CDR1 is LGHNT and CDR2 is FRNRAP. V lost 4 bases and J lost 0, with 10 bases in between. As DNA, the CDR3 is TGTGCTAGTGGTTCAAGACTGAGCTCCTACGAGCAGTACTTC. Its translation: CASGSRLSSYEQYF.

The CDR3 DNA is TGCGCCAGCAGCACGCCTAAGAGGGGGGGAGGGAGAGAAGCTTTCTTT. Translation gives CASSTPKRGGGREAFF. The chain employs TRBV4-3 and TRBJ1-1, with a weak D call TRBD1 (6 bases). V was shortened by 5 bases and J by 8 bases, with 24 bases between the two germline ends. The germline V gene encodes CDR1 LGHNA and CDR2 YSLEER. CDR3 size: 16 residues.